This T cell receptor beta chain originates from a study of T cells in tuberculosis. Overall study: A South African cohort included IGRA-negative adolescents, latently infected IGRA-positive adolescents and adults with active tuberculosis.

Sequencing used immunoSEQ multiplex PCR; TCRdb keeps in-frame clones, though not all of them. This table holds just under 45,000 clones, approximately 94% found once. The length of the CDR3 is 14 residues. Germline V lookup: CDR1 MNHNY, CDR2 SVGAGI (reference sequence). V lost 6 bases, J lost 5 bases, and 17 bases lay in between. V and J are TRBV6-6 and TRBJ2-7; D call uncertain. The sequenced material came from PBMCs. The sequence was collected from a donor aged 5 to 30 with latent tuberculosis or without tuberculosis infection. Some clones in this sample may be carry-over from other donors' samples. CDR3 loop: CASSPVNYRDEQYF. The CDR3 DNA sequence: TGTGCCAGCAGCCCCGTCAACTACCGGGACGAGCAGTACTTC.